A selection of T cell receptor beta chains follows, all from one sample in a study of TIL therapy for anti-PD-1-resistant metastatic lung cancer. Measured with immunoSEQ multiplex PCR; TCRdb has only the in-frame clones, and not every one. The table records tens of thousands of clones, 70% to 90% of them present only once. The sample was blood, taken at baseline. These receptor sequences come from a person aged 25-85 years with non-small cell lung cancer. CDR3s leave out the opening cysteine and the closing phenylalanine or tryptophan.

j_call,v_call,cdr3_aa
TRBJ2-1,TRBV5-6,ASSLRLRTGWTYNEQF
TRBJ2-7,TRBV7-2,ASSLVSGQGSEQY
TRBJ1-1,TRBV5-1,ASSPILSNTEAF
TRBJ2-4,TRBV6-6,ASSYSDRLAKNIQY
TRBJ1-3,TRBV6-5,ASRGRPSGNTIY
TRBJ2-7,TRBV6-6,ASSYSRGEQY
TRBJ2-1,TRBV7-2,ASSLWPSGTRFGEQF
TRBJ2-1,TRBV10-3,AIRGTGTSDGTYNEQF
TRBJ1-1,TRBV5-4,ASSHFIDTLNTEAF
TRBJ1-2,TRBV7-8,ASSLVSNDGYT
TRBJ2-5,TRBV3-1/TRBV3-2,ASSQDRLGPPLTQY
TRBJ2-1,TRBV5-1,ASSLVARNNEQF
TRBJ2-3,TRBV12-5,ASGLGTTDTQY
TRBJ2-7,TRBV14,ASSQYGQFYEQY
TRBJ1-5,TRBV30,AWSVSGGQPQH
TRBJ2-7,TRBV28,ASSFSSSGSSPFEQY
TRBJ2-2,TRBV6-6,ASSQGAVSTGELF
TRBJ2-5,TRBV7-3,ASSLRPEETQY
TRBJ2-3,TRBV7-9,ASSRDRTTDTQY
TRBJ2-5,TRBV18,ASSPPNSQETQY
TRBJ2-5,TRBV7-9,ASSLVSSGGETQY
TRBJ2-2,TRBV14,ASRLTGAGELF
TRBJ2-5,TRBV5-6,ASSLVQGLSVTQY
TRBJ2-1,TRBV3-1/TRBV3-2,ASSPSSADEQF
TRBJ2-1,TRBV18,ASDRRDERF
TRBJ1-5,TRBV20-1,SGSEGGNQPQH
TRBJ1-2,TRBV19,ASSIQAYGYT
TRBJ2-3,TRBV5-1,ASSLRADTQY
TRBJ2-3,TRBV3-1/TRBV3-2,ASSPLLAGPLTDTQY
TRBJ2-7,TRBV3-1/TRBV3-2,ASSLLYEQY
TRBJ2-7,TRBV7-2,ASSAGLAASYEQY
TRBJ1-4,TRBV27,ASSSRRSGNEKLF
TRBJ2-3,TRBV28,ASTLGAHSTDTQY
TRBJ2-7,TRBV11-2,ASSLGYGPYEQY
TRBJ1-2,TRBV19,ASSSRTGGPTNYGYT
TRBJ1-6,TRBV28,ASRPPDRGNSPLH
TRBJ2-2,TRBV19,ASYAWQGSRTNTGELF